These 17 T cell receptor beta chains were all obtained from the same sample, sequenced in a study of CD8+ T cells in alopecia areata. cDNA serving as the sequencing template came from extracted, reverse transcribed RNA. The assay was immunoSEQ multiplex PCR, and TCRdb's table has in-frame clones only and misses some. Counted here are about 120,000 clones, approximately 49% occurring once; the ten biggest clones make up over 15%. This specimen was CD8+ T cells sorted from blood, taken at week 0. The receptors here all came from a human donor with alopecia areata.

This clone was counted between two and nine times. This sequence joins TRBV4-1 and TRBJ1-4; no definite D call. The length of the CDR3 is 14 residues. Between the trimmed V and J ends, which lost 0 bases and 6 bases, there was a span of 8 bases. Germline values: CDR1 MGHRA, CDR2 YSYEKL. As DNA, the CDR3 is TGCGCCAGCAGCCAAGATCCTGGGGATGAAAAACTGTTTTTT. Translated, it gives CASSQDPGDEKLFF.

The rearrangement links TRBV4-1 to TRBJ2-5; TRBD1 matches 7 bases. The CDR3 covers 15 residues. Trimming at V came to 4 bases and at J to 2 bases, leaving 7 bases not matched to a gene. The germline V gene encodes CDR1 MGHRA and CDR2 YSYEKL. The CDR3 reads CASSLSEGQQETQYF. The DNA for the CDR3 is TGCGCCAGCAGCCTCTCAGAGGGACAGCAAGAGACCCAGTACTTC.

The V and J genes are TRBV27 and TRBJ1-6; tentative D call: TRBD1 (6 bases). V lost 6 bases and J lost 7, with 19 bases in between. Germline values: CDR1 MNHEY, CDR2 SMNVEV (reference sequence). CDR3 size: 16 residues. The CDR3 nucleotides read TGTGCCAGCAGCTCTTTTTCGGGGGCGCAAAATTCACCCCTCCACTTT. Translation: CASSSFSGAQNSPLHF.

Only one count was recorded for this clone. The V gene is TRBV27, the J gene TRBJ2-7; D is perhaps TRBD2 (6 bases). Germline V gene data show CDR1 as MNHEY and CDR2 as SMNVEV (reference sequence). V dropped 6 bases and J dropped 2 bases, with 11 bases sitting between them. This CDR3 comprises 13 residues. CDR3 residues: CASRPGLAYEQYF. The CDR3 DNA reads TGTGCCAGCAGACCGGGACTTGCCTACGAGCAGTACTTC.

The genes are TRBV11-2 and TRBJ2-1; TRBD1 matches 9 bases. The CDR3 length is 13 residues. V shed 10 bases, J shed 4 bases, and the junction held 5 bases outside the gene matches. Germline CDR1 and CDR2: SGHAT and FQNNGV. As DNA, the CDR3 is TGTGCCACCGGGACAGGGCTATACAATGAGCAGTTCTTC. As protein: CATGTGLYNEQFF.

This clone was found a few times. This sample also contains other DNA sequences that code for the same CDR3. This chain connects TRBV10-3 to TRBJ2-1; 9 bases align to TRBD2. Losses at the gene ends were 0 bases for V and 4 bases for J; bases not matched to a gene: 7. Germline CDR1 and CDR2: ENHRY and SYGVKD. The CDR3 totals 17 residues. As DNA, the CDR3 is TGTGCCATCAGTGAGTCGATGGCTAGCGGGGATTACAATGAGCAGTTCTTC. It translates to CAISESMASGDYNEQFF.

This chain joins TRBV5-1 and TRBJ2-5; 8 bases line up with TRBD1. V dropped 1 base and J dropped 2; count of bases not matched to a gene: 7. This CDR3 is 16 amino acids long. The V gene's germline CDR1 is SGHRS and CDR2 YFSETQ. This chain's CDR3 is CASSLQQGDWQETQYF. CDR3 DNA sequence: TGCGCCAGCAGCTTGCAACAGGGGGATTGGCAAGAGACCCAGTACTTC.

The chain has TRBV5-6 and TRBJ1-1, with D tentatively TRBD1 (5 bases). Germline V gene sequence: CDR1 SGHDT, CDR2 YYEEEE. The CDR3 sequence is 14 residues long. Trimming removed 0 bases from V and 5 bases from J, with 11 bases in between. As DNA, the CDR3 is TGTGCCAGCAGCTTGGCCGGCCGGGGGACTGAAGCTTTCTTT. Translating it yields CASSLAGRGTEAFF.

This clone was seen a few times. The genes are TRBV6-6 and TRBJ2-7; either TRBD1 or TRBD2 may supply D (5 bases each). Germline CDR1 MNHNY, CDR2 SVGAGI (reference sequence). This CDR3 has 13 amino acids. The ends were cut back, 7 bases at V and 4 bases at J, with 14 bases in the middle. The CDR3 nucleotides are TGTGCCAGCAAGTACAGCGAGGGGTACGAGCAGTACTTC. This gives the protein CASKYSEGYEQYF.

CDR3 DNA: TGTGCCAGCAGGGGGAATCCGGGGATTTACAATGAGCAGTTCTTC. The encoded protein is CASRGNPGIYNEQFF. The V call is TRBV27, the J call TRBJ2-1, with D maybe TRBD2 (5 bases). Germline V gene lookup returns CDR1 MNHEY and CDR2 SMNVEV (reference sequence). This CDR3 comprises 15 residues. The V and J ends lost 6 bases and 4 bases respectively, with 16 bases between them.

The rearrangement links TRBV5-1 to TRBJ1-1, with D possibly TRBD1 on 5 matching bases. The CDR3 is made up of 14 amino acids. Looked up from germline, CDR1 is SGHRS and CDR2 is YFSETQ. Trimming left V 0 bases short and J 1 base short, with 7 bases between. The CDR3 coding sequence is TGCGCCAGCAGCTTGGCGGGGCAGAACACTGAAGCTTTCTTT. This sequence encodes CASSLAGQNTEAFF. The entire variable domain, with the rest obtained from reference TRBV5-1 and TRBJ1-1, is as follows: KAGVTQTPRYLIKTRGQQVTLSCSPISGHRSVSWYQQTPGQGLQFLFEYFSETQRNKGNFPGRFSGRQFSNSRSEMNVSTLELGDSALYLCASSLAGQNTEAFFGQGTRLTVV.

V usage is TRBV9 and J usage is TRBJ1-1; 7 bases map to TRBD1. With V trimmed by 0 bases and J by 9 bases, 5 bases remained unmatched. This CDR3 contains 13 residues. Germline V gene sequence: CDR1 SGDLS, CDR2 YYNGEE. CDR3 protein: CASSVETGQQAFF. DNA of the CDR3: TGTGCCAGCAGCGTAGAAACGGGACAGCAAGCTTTCTTT.

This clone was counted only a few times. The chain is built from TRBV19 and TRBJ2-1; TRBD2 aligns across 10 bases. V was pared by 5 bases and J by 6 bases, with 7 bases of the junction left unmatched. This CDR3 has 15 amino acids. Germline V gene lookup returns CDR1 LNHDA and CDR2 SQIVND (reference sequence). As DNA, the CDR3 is TGTGCCAGTAGTCCCCTAGCGGGGGTCACCAATGAGCAGTTCTTC. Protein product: CASSPLAGVTNEQFF.

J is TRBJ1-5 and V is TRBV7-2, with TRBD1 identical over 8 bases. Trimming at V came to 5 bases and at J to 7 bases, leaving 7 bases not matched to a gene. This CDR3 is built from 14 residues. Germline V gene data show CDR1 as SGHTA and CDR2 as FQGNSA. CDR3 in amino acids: CASSRTGRGQPQHF. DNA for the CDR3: TGTGCCAGCAGCAGGACAGGGAGGGGACAGCCCCAGCATTTT.

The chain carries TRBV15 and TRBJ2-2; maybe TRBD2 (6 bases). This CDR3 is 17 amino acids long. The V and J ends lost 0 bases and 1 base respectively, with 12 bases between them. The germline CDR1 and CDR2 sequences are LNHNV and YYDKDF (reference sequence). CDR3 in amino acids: CATSRDRGAGNTGELFF. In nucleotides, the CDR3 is TGTGCCACCAGCAGAGATCGGGGAGCGGGGAACACCGGGGAGCTGTTTTTT.

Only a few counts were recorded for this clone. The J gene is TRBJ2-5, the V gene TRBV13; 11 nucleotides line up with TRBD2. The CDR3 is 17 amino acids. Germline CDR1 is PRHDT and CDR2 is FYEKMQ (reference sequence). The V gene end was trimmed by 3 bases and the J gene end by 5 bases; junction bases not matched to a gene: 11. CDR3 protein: CASSFLAGGPRDETQYF. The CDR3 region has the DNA TGTGCCAGCAGCTTCCTAGCGGGGGGACCCCGTGATGAGACCCAGTACTTC.

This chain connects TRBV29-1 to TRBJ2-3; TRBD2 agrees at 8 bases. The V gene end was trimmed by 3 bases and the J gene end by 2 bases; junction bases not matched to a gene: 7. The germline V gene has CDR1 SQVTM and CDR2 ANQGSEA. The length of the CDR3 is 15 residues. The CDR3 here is CSVDPSGSYTDTQYF. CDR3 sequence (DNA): TGCAGCGTTGATCCTAGCGGGTCTTACACAGATACGCAGTATTTT.